This TCR beta chain derives from a study of Ad26.COV2.S vaccination and SARS-CoV-2 variants. Treatment described: 19 received Ad26.COV2.S at low or high dose, single or two shots; several received placebo; per-sample allocation not given. The study sampled participants on day 63 after the first vaccine or placebo injection. V gave up 4 bases and J gave up 5 bases, with 14 bases separating them. The CDR3 length is 14 residues. Germline CDR1 reads SEHNR; CDR2 reads FQNEAQ (reference sequence). Profiling relied on immunoSEQ multiplex PCR, and the TCRdb table lists in-frame clones only, not all of them. The sample lists around 400,000 clones, 83% occurring once.

This sequence joins TRBV7-9 and TRBJ2-5; TRBD1 is a possible D gene (6 bases). Sequencing was performed on peripheral blood, taken in a trial of Ad26.COV2.S vaccine versus placebo. This TCR came from a person aged 18-60 years who received the Ad26.COV2.S COVID-19 vaccine or a placebo. CDR3 nucleotides: TGTGCCAGCAGCTCGCAGGGGTCTGGGGAGACCCAGTACTTC. Translation: CASSSQGSGETQYF.